This T cell receptor beta chain is drawn from a study of neurological immune-mediated disorders. V lost 6 bases and J lost 4, with 16 bases in between. Germline CDR1 is SGHTA and CDR2 is FQGNSA. The CDR3 is 15 residues long. This clonotype came up many times. MiXCR was run by TCRdb on the 5' RACE reads, yielding one entry per CDR3 protein. The table records 130,000 or so distinct CDR3 sequences, approximately 3.2% of them present only once. The receptor was isolated from a woman aged 25 to 39 with multiple sclerosis. Material for sequencing was PBMCs. The chain recombines TRBV7-2 with TRBJ2-1; TRBD2 is a possible D gene (6 bases). The CDR3 sequence: CASRPAGSVYNEQFF. The CDR3 region has the DNA TGTGCCAGCAGACCAGCGGGTTCCGTTTACAATGAGCAGTTCTTC.